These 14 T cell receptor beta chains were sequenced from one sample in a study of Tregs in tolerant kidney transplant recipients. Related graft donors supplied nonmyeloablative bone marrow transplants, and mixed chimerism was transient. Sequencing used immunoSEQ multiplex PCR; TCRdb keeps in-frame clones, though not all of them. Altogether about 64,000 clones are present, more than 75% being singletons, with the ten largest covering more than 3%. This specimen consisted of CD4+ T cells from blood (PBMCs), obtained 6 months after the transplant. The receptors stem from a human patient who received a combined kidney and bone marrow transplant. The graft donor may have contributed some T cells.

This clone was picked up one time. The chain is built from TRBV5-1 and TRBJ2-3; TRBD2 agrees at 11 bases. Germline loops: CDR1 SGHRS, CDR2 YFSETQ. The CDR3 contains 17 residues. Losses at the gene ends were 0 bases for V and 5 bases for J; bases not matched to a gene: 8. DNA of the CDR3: TGCGCCAGCAGCTTGGCGTCTAGCGGGGGGCCTGGAGATACGCAGTATTTT. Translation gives CASSLASSGGPGDTQYF. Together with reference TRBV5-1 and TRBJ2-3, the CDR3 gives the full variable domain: KAGVTQTPRYLIKTRGQQVTLSCSPISGHRSVSWYQQTPGQGLQFLFEYFSETQRNKGNFPGRFSGRQFSNSRSEMNVSTLELGDSALYLCASSLASSGGPGDTQYFGPGTRLTVL.

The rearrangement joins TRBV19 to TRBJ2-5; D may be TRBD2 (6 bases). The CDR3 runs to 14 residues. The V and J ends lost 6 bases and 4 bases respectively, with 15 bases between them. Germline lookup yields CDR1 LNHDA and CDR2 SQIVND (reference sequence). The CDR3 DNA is TGTGCCAGTAGCCCCCCGGGAGTGCCAGAGACCCAGTACTTC. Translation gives CASSPPGVPETQYF.

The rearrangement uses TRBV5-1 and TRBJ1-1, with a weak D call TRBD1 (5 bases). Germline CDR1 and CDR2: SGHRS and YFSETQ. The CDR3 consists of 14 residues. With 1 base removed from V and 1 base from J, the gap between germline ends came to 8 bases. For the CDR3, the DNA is TGCGCCAGCAGCTTGTTGGGGGGGAACACTGAAGCTTTCTTT. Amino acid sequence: CASSLLGGNTEAFF.

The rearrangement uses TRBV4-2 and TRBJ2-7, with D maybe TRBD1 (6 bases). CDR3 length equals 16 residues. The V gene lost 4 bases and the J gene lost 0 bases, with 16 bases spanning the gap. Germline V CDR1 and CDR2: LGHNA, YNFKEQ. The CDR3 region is CASSRTTTGFSYEQYF. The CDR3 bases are TGTGCCAGCAGCCGCACTACTACAGGGTTCTCCTACGAGCAGTACTTC.

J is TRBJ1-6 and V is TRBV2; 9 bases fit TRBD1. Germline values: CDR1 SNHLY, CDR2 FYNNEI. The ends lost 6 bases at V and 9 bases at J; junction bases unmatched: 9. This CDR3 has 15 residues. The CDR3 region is CASSKDRGGGSPLHF. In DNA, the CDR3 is TGTGCCAGCAGCAAAGACAGGGGGGGTGGTTCACCCCTCCACTTT.

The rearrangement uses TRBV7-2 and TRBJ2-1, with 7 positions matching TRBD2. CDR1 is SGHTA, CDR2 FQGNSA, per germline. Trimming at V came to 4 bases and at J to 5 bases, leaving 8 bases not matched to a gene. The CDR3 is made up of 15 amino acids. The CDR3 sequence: CASSYLASGDNEQFF. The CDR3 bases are TGTGCCAGCAGCTATCTGGCTAGCGGAGACAATGAGCAGTTCTTC.

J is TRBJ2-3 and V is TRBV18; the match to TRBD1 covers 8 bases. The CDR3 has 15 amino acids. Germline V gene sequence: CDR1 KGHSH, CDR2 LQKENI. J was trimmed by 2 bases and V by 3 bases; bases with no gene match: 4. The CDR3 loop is CASSPGTGYTDTQYF. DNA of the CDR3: TGTGCCAGCTCACCCGGGACAGGTTACACAGATACGCAGTATTTT.

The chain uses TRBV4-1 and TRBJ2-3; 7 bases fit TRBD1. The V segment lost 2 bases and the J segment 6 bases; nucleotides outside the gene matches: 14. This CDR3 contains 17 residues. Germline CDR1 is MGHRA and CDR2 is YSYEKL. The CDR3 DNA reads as TGCGCCAGCAGCCAACCGCTTCGGACAGGTAGCTTGGATACGCAGTATTTT. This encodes CASSQPLRTGSLDTQYF.

Here the CDR3 reads CASSFRQGLTPYGYTF. Written as DNA, the CDR3 is TGTGCCAGCAGTTTCCGACAGGGACTCACCCCCTATGGCTACACCTTC. V usage is TRBV27 and J usage is TRBJ1-2; 7 bases map to TRBD1. The CDR3 runs to 16 residues. Germline V gene sequence: CDR1 MNHEY, CDR2 SMNVEV (reference sequence). Trimming at V came to 3 bases and at J to 4 bases, leaving 11 bases not matched to a gene.

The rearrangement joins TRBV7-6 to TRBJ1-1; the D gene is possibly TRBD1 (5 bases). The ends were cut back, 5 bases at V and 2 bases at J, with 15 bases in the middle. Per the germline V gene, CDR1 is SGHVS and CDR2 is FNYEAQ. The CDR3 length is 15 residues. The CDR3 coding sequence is TGTGCCAGCAGCCCAGTGGGGCCAAGTAACACTGAAGCTTTCTTT. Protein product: CASSPVGPSNTEAFF.

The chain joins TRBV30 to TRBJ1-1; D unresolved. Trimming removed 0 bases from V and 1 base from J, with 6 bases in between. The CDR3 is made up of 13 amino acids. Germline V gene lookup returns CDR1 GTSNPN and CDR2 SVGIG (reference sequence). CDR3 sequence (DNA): TGTGCCTGGAGTGTAGAGGGGAACACTGAAGCTTTCTTT. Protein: CAWSVEGNTEAFF.

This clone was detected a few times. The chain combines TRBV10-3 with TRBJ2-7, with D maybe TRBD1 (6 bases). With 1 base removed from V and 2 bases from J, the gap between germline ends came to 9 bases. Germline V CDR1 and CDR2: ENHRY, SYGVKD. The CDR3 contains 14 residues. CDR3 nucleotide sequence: TGTGCCATCAGTGAGTTACAGGGTGCCTACGAGCAGTACTTC. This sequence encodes CAISELQGAYEQYF.

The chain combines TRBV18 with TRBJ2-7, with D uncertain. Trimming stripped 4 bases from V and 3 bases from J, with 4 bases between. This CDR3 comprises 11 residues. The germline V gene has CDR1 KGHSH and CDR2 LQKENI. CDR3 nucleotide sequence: TGTGCCAGCTCACTCAACTACGAGCAGTACTTC. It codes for CASSLNYEQYF.

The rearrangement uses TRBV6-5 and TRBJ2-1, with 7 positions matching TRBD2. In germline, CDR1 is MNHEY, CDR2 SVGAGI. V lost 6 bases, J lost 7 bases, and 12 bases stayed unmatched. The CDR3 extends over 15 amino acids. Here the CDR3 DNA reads TGTGCCAGCAGACCCATCTCCTGGGGGGGGAATGAGCAGTTCTTC. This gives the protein CASRPISWGGNEQFF.